The present T cell receptor beta chain was sequenced within a study of metastatic and nonmetastatic thyroid tumors. Study overall: Blood and tumor or nodule tissue repertoires from malignant and benign thyroid patients were compared.

Regarding this clone: Antigen specificity is unknown.

Patients were all untreated before their thyroid surgery. Per the original data handling: The study built a papillary thyroid cancer distant-metastasis classifier from CDR3 differences across clinicopathological groups. TCRdb redid the clone calls on the PCR reads using MiXCR. None of the V and J calls come from the authors' own analysis; TCRdb made them. The sample yields 2,500 to 3,000 clones, approximately 25% seen once. The V and J ends lost 5 bases and 1 base respectively, with 14 bases between them. Per the germline V gene, CDR1 is SNHLY and CDR2 is FYNNEI. There are 15 residues in the CDR3. Study observations and caveats: For both blood and tumor, malignant thyroid tumors reportedly showed significantly higher TCR beta diversity than benign nodules did.

This receptor was obtained from a male donor with papillary thyroid cancer or a benign thyroid nodule (not recorded which). Some clones in this sample may be carry-over from other donors' samples. V usage is TRBV2 and J usage is TRBJ1-2; TRBD1 is a possible D gene (5 bases). What was sequenced was adjacent normal tissue. CDR3: CASSPGTALNYGYTF. CDR3 DNA sequence: TGTGCCAGCAGTCCCGGGACGGCCCTTAACTATGGCTACACCTTC.